Listed below are T cell receptor beta chains from one sample, sequenced in a study of OX40 agonist ivuxolimab in advanced cancers. Repertoires were generated with immunoSEQ multiplex PCR, while TCRdb's copy carries only in-frame clones and drops some. This sample has 80,000 to 95,000 clones, with 92% found just once. Specimen: CD4+ or CD8+ T cells sorted from blood, collected in a trial of the OX40 agonist ivuxolimab. Receptors were obtained from an adult with an advanced solid tumor such as melanoma, head and neck, liver or kidney cancer. Each CDR3 is given with its conserved first and last residue. D genes are given only for firm matches. Rows may omit the clone size; those that give it use once, few, many or a size class.

clone_size d_call j_call cdr3_length v_call cdr3_aa cdr3_nt
- TRBD1 TRBJ1-4 19 TRBV4-1 CASSQVPGTGVSLGGKLFF TGCGCCAGCAGCCAAGTCCCCGGGACAGGGGTATCCCTCGGGGGAAAACTGTTTTTT
- TRBD2 TRBJ2-7 16 TRBV4-3 CASSQETSRSSYEQYF TGCGCCAGCAGCCAAGAGACTAGCAGGAGCTCCTACGAGCAGTACTTC
- - TRBJ1-1 14 TRBV27 CASSIQQGMAEAFF TGTGCCAGCAGTATTCAACAGGGAATGGCTGAAGCTTTCTTT
- TRBD1 TRBJ1-5 13 TRBV6-1 CASSLQGGQPQHF TGTGCCAGCAGCCTTCAGGGGGGTCAGCCCCAGCATTTT
- - TRBJ1-1 11 TRBV20-1 CSALREVEAFF TGCAGTGCTCTCCGGGAGGTCGAAGCTTTCTTT
- TRBD2 TRBJ2-3 15 TRBV10-3 CAISVKGGSPDTQYF TGTGCCATCAGTGTCAAGGGCGGGAGTCCAGATACGCAGTATTTT
- TRBD2 TRBJ2-5 18 TRBV5-1 CASTRGGTSVASQETQYF TGCGCCAGCACCCGGGGGGGCACGTCGGTCGCTTCACAAGAGACCCAGTACTTC
- - TRBJ2-6 15 TRBV10-3 CAIRGRDSGANVLTF TGTGCCATCAGGGGACGGGACTCTGGGGCCAACGTCCTGACTTTC
- - TRBJ2-1 14 TRBV11-2 CASSFKEAYNEQFF TGTGCCAGCAGCTTTAAGGAGGCCTACAATGAGCAGTTCTTC
once TRBD1 TRBJ1-4 13 TRBV19 CASLTTGFEKLFF TGTGCCAGTCTTACGACAGGGTTTGAAAAACTGTTTTTT
- - TRBJ2-5 12 TRBV19 CASSGAGETQYF TGTGCCAGTTCCGGGGCCGGAGAGACCCAGTACTTC
- TRBD1 TRBJ1-1 15 TRBV9 CASSPATGVYTEAFF TGTGCCAGCAGCCCCGCGACAGGGGTGTACACTGAAGCTTTCTTT
- TRBD2 TRBJ2-7 16 TRBV5-6 CASSLGLAGGRNEQYF TGTGCCAGCAGCTTGGGGCTAGCGGGGGGGCGTAACGAGCAGTACTTC
- - TRBJ2-3 16 TRBV4-2 CASSQVDSGRTDTQYF TGTGCCAGCAGCCAAGTAGATTCAGGGCGGACAGATACGCAGTATTTT
- - TRBJ2-1 13 TRBV19 CASRGRDYNEQFF TGTGCCAGTAGAGGACGGGACTACAATGAGCAGTTCTTC
once TRBD2 TRBJ2-5 16 TRBV6-6 CASSYTPSGGAETQYF TGTGCCAGCAGTTACACACCTAGCGGGGGGGCCGAGACCCAGTACTTC
- - TRBJ2-4 12 TRBV6-4 CASSTNRNIQYF TGTGCCAGCAGCACAAATAGGAACATTCAGTACTTC
- - TRBJ2-1 16 TRBV19 CASSIDLGTLYNEQFF TGTGCCAGTAGTATAGATCTGGGGACATTATACAATGAGCAGTTCTTC
- - TRBJ1-1 18 TRBV11-2 CASSLVWSVDKMNTEAFF TGTGCCAGCAGCTTAGTATGGTCAGTAGACAAGATGAACACTGAAGCTTTCTTT
- TRBD1 TRBJ2-2 16 TRBV5-1 CASSSTTQGWAGELFF TGCGCCAGCAGCTCAACAACACAGGGGTGGGCCGGGGAGCTGTTTTTT
- - TRBJ1-1 12 TRBV5-3 CARSPLADEAFF TGTGCCAGAAGCCCACTTGCCGATGAAGCTTTCTTT
- TRBD1 TRBJ1-5 17 TRBV19 CASSRGQGIESNQPQHF TGTGCCAGTAGTAGGGGACAGGGGATTGAGAGCAATCAGCCCCAGCATTTT
- TRBD2 TRBJ2-1 16 TRBV5-4 CASSLVVAGGRDEQFF TGTGCCAGCAGCTTGGTGGTAGCGGGAGGGAGGGATGAGCAGTTCTTC
- TRBD2 TRBJ2-7 16 TRBV28 CASSPISGRYSYEQYF TGTGCCAGCAGTCCTATAAGCGGGAGGTACTCCTACGAGCAGTACTTC
once - TRBJ2-1 14 TRBV6-5 CASSYRLGLNEQFF TGTGCCAGCAGTTACAGGTTGGGCCTCAATGAGCAGTTCTTC
- TRBD1 TRBJ2-1 16 TRBV10-1 CASSDTGGSSYNEQFF TGCGCCAGCAGTGATACAGGGGGAAGCTCCTACAATGAGCAGTTCTTC
- TRBD2 TRBJ2-3 15 TRBV9 CASSVYQRGLDTQYF TGTGCCAGCAGCGTTTACCAGCGGGGTTTAGATACGCAGTATTTT
- TRBD1 TRBJ2-7 14 TRBV19 CASSYDRGRYEQYF TGTGCCAGTAGTTACGACAGGGGGAGATACGAGCAGTACTTC
- - TRBJ1-1 12 TRBV6-6 CASKSWGSEAFF TGTGCCAGCAAGTCTTGGGGTTCTGAAGCTTTCTTT
- - TRBJ1-5 12 TRBV2 CASTNREMAQHF TGTGCCAGCACTAACAGGGAAATGGCCCAGCATTTT
once - TRBJ2-3 13 TRBV6-4 CASSASRESPQYF TGTGCCAGCAGTGCCTCCAGGGAGTCTCCGCAGTATTTT
- - TRBJ1-2 13 TRBV29-1 CSVERGHSYGYTF TGCAGCGTTGAAAGAGGACACAGTTATGGCTACACCTTC
once - TRBJ2-1 12 TRBV6-4 CASSHTGHGQFF TGTGCCAGCAGCCACACAGGGCATGGGCAGTTCTTC